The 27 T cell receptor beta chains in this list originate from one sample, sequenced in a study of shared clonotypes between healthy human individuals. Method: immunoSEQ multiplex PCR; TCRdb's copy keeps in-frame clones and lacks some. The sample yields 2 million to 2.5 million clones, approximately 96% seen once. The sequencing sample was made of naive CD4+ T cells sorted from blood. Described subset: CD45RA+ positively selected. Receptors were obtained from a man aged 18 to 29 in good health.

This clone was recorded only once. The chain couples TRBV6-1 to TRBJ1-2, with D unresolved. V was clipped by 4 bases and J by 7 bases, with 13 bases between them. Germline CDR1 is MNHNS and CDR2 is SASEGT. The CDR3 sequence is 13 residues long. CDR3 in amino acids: CASSGETFTGYTF. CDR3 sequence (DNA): TGTGCCAGCAGTGGAGAGACATTCACTGGCTACACCTTC.

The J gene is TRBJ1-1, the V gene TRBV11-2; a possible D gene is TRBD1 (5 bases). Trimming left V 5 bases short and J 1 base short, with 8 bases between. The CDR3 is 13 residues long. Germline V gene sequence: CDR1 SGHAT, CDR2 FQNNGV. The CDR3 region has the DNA TGTGCCAGCAGCGCTCAGGGGAACACTGAAGCTTTCTTT. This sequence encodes CASSAQGNTEAFF.

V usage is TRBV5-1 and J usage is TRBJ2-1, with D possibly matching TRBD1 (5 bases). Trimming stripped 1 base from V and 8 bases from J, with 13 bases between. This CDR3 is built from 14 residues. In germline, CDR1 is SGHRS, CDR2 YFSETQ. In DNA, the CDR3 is TGCGCCAGCAGCTTGCGCAGGGAATGGGATGAGCAGTTCTTC. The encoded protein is CASSLRREWDEQFF. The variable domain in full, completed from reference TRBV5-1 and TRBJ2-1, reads KAGVTQTPRYLIKTRGQQVTLSCSPISGHRSVSWYQQTPGQGLQFLFEYFSETQRNKGNFPGRFSGRQFSNSRSEMNVSTLELGDSALYLCASSLRREWDEQFFGPGTRLTVL.

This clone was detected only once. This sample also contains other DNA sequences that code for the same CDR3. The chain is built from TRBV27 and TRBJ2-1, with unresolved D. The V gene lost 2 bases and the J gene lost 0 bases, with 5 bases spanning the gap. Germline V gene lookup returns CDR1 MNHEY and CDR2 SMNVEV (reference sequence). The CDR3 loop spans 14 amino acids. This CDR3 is CASSLGSSYNEQFF. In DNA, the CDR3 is TGTGCCAGCAGTTTAGGCAGCTCCTACAATGAGCAGTTCTTC.

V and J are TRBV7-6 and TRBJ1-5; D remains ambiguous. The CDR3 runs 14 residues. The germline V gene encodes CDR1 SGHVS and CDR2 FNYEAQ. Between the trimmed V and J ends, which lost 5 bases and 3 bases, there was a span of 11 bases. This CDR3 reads CASSADGLNQPQHF. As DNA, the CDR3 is TGTGCCAGCAGCGCCGACGGACTCAATCAGCCCCAGCATTTT.

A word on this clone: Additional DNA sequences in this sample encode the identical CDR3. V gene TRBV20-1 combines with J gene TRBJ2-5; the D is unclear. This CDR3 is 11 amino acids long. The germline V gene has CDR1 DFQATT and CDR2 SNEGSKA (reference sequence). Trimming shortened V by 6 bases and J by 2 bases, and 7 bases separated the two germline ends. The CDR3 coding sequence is TGCAGTGCCAGAAAACAAGAGACCCAGTACTTC. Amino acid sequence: CSARKQETQYF.

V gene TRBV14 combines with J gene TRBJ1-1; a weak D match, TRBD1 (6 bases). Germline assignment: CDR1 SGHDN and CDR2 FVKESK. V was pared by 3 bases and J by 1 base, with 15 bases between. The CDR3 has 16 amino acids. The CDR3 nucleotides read TGTGCCAGCAGCCAGCTAATCTACAGGGAGAACACTGAAGCTTTCTTT. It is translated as CASSQLIYRENTEAFF.

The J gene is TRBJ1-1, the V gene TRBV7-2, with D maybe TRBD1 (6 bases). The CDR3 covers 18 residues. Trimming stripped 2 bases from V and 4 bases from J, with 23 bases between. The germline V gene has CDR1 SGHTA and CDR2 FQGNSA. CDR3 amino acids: CASSLSLLLGAGGTEAFF. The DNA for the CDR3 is TGTGCCAGCAGCTTAAGCCTACTCTTGGGGGCCGGGGGCACTGAAGCTTTCTTT.

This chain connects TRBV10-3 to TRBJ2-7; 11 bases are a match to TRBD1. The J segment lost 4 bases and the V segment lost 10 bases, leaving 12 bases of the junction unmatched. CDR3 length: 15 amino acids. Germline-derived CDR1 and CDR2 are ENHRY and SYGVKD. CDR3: CATQEPGTGGYEQYF. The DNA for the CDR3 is TGTGCCACCCAAGAACCCGGGACAGGGGGTTACGAGCAGTACTTC.

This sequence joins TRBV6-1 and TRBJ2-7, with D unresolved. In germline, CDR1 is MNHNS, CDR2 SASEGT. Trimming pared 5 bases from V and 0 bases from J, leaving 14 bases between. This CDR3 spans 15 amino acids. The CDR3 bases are TGTGCCAGCAGTTTTGACGGTGCGAGCTCCTACGAGCAGTACTTC. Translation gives CASSFDGASSYEQYF.

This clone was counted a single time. CDR3 in DNA: TGCGCCAGCACTCCCCCCGGCGGCAGGGGTCTCGAGACCCAGTACTTC. Encoded protein: CASTPPGGRGLETQYF. This chain uses TRBV5-1 with TRBJ2-5; maybe TRBD1 (6 bases). Germline V gene data show CDR1 as SGHRS and CDR2 as YFSETQ. The CDR3 has 16 amino acids. Trimming removed 6 bases at V and 5 bases at J, with 23 bases between.

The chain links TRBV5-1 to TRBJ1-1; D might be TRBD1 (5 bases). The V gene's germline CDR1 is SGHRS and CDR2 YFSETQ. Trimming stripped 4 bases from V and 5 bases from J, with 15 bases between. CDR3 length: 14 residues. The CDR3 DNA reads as TGCGCCAGCAGCCCTGAGCCGGGGCGGACTGAAGCTTTCTTT. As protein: CASSPEPGRTEAFF. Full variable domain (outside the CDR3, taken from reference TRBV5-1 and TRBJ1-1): KAGVTQTPRYLIKTRGQQVTLSCSPISGHRSVSWYQQTPGQGLQFLFEYFSETQRNKGNFPGRFSGRQFSNSRSEMNVSTLELGDSALYLCASSPEPGRTEAFFGQGTRLTVV.

CDR3: CASSDKRGAYEQYF. CDR3 DNA: TGCGCCAGCAGTGATAAGCGGGGTGCCTACGAGCAGTACTTC. The J gene is TRBJ2-7, the V gene TRBV10-1, with TRBD2 matching 7 bases. Looked up from germline, CDR1 is WNHNN and CDR2 is SYGVQD (reference sequence). CDR3 length: 14 amino acids. V trimming: 3 bases; J trimming: 2 bases; junction bases outside the gene matches: 4.

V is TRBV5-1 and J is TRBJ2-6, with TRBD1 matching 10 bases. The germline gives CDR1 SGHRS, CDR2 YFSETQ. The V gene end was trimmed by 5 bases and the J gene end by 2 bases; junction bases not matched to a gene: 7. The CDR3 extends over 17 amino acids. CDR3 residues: CASSTGTGDTGANVLTF. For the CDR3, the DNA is TGCGCCAGCAGTACCGGGACAGGGGATACTGGGGCCAACGTCCTGACTTTC.

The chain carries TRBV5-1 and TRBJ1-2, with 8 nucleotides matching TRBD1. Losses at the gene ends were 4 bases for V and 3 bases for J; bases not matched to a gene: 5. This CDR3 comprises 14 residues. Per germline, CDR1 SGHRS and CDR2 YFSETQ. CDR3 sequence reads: CASSLMTGDYGYTF. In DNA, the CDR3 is TGCGCCAGCAGCCTTATGACAGGGGACTATGGCTACACCTTC. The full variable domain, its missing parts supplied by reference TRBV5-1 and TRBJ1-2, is KAGVTQTPRYLIKTRGQQVTLSCSPISGHRSVSWYQQTPGQGLQFLFEYFSETQRNKGNFPGRFSGRQFSNSRSEMNVSTLELGDSALYLCASSLMTGDYGYTFGSGTRLTVV.

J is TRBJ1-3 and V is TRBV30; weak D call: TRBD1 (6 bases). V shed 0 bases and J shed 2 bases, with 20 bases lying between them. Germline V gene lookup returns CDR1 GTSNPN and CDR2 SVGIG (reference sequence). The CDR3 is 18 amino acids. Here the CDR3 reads CAWSVSRIGGAPGNTIYF. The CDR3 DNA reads TGTGCCTGGAGTGTATCGCGCATTGGGGGGGCCCCTGGAAACACCATATATTTT.

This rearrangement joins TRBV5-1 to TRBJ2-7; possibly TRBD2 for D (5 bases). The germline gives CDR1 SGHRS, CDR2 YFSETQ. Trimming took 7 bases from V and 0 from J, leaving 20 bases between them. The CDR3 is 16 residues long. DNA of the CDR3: TGCGCCAGCGGTCAGGCGGGCAGCTCTAGCTCCTACGAGCAGTACTTC. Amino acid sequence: CASGQAGSSSSYEQYF.

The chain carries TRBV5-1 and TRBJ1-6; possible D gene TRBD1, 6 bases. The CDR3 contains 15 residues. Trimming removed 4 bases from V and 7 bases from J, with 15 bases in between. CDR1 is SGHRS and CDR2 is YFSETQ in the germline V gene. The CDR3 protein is CASSETDSFNSPLHF. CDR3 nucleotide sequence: TGCGCCAGCAGCGAGACGGACAGTTTCAATTCACCCCTCCACTTT.

For the CDR3, the DNA is TGTGCCATCAAGGGCGGGGGGAATAATGAAAAACTGTTTTTT. The encoded protein is CAIKGGGNNEKLFF. The V call is TRBV10-3, the J call TRBJ1-4; TRBD1 is a possible D gene (5 bases). V was pared by 7 bases and J by 4 bases, with 13 bases between. The CDR3 length is 14 residues. Germline CDR1 and CDR2: ENHRY and SYGVKD.

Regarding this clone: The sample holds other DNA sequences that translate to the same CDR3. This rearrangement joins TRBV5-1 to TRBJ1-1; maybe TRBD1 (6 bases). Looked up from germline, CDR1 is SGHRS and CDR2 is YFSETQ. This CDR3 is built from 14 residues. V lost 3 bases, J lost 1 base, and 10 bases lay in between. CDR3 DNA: TGCGCCAGCAGCTCTGGACAGACGAACACTGAAGCTTTCTTT. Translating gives CASSSGQTNTEAFF.

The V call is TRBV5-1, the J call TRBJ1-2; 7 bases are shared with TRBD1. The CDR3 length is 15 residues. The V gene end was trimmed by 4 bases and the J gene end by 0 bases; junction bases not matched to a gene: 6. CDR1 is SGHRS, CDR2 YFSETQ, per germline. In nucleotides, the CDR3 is TGCGCCAGCAGCCCTGGGACAGATCCTAACTATGGCTACACCTTC. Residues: CASSPGTDPNYGYTF.

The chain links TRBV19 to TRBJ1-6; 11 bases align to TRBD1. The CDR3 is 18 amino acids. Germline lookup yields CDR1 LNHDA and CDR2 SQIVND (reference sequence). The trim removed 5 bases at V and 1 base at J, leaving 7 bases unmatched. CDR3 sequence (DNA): TGTGCCAGTAGTCTCCGGACAGGGGGCTATTCCTATAATTCACCCCTCCACTTT. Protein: CASSLRTGGYSYNSPLHF.

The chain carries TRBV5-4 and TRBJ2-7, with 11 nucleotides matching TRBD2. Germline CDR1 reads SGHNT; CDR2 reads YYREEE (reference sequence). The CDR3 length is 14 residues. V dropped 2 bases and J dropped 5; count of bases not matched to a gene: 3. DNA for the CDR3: TGTGCCAGCAGCTTCGGGACTAGCGGTAACGAGCAGTACTTC. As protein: CASSFGTSGNEQYF.

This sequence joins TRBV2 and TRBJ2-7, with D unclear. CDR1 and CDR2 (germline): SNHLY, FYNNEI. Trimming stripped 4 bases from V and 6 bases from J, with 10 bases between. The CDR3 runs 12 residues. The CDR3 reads CASSVTKLEQYF. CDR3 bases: TGTGCCAGCAGTGTGACGAAGCTCGAGCAGTACTTC.

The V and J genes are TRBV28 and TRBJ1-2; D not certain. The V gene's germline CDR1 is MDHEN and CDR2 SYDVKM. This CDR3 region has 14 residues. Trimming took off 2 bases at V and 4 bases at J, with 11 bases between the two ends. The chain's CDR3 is CASSLGNRIYGYTF. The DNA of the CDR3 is TGTGCCAGCAGTTTAGGTAACAGAATCTATGGCTACACCTTC.

In nucleotides, the CDR3 is TGTGCCACCAGCAGAGAAGACAGGGGTAGTGAAAAACTGTTTTTT. Amino acids: CATSREDRGSEKLFF. The gene calls are TRBV15 and TRBJ1-4; 8 bases align to TRBD1. The CDR3 is 15 residues long. Germline trimming cut 0 bases from V and 7 bases from J; bases unmatched to any gene: 4. From germline, CDR1 is LNHNV and CDR2 YYDKDF (reference sequence).

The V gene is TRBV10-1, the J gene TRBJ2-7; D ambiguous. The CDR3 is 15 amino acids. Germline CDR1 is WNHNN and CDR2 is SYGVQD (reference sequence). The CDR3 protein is CVPNLFTYTSYEQYF. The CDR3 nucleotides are TGCGTCCCCAACCTTTTCACATACACCTCCTACGAGCAGTACTTC.